The clone carrying this T cell receptor (beta chain) has only a few counts. As yet, its antigen is unknown. The data were taken from a study of T-cell reconstitution after alpha-beta-depleted transplantation in children. Points from the study as a whole: In some patients, recipient T cells and intrathymic progenitors surviving conditioning explained high day-60 diversity. About two months after transplant, alpha-beta T cells reportedly came from several hundred expanded graft clones. At the one-year point after transplant, T-cell counts and TCRbeta diversity were found to come mostly from T cells that had been newly produced.

Germline-derived CDR1 and CDR2 are DFQATT and SNEGSKA (reference sequence). The CDR3 consists of 13 residues. Between the trimmed V and J ends, which lost 5 bases and 9 bases, there was a span of 17 bases. Library preparation (for TCRbeta) was performed with unique molecular identifiers. Each CDR3 protein gets one entry after TCRdb re-called the PCR reads with MiXCR. This sample has 780,000 or so distinct CDR3 sequences, with about 16% found just once. The chain carries TRBV20-1 and TRBJ2-4, with unresolved D. This receptor was taken from a male patient aged 10 to 17 who had a stem cell transplant for acute lymphoblastic leukemia, so the T cells may come from the graft donor. Sample: PBMCs, mostly from graft donor cells, taken 360 days after TCRalphabeta/CD19-depleted stem cell transplant. In DNA, the CDR3 is TGCAGTGCTGTCAGACTGTCCCTTAGCATTCAGTACTTC. Translation: CSAVRLSLSIQYF.